These 6 T cell receptor beta chains originate from one sample sequenced in a study of T-cell reconstitution after alpha-beta-depleted transplantation in children. During its preparation, the TCRbeta library received unique molecular identifiers. One entry per CDR3 protein results from TCRdb running MiXCR on the PCR reads. The sample has hundreds of thousands of distinct CDR3 sequences, about 16% seen once. Sequences were derived from PBMCs from the stem cell graft donor, sampled from the stem cell graft. The receptors originated from a human donor who donated a stem cell graft to a child with acute lymphoblastic leukemia.

This clonotype has just a few counts. The chain couples TRBV18 to TRBJ1-1; TRBD1 is a possible D gene (5 bases). Germline assignment: CDR1 KGHSH and CDR2 LQKENI. The CDR3 sequence is 14 residues long. V was clipped by 6 bases and J by 2 bases, with 13 bases between them. CDR3 sequence reads: CASSPGADNTEAFF. The CDR3 nucleotides are TGTGCCAGCTCGCCTGGGGCGGACAACACTGAAGCTTTCTTT.

This clonotype was observed a few times. The V and J genes are TRBV5-1 and TRBJ2-1; 9 nucleotides agree with TRBD1. V trimming: 3 bases; J trimming: 7 bases; junction bases outside the gene matches: 11. Germline CDR1 reads SGHRS; CDR2 reads YFSETQ. CDR3 length: 16 residues. CDR3 sequence reads: CASSSRVGTGRNEQFF. The CDR3 bases are TGCGCCAGCAGCTCCAGGGTAGGGACAGGGAGGAATGAGCAGTTCTTC.

V is TRBV7-8 and J is TRBJ2-7; the match to TRBD2 covers 12 bases. Germline-derived CDR1 and CDR2 are SGHVS and FQNEAQ. Losses at the gene ends were 6 bases for V and 4 bases for J; bases not matched to a gene: 7. The CDR3 runs to 15 residues. CDR3 nucleotides: TGTGCCAGCAGGCCGACTAGCGGGAGTAGGTACGAGCAGTACTTC. It codes for CASRPTSGSRYEQYF.

This clonotype was seen only a few times. The chain employs TRBV20-1 and TRBJ1-1; D possibly corresponds to TRBD1 (5 bases). The V gene lost 6 bases and the J gene lost 2 bases, with 13 bases spanning the gap. Germline V lookup: CDR1 DFQATT, CDR2 SNEGSKA (reference sequence). The CDR3 is 13 amino acids. The CDR3 loop is CSANMGTNTEAFF. DNA for the CDR3: TGCAGTGCAAACATGGGGACCAACACTGAAGCTTTCTTT.

This clonotype was counted only a few times. V and J are TRBV5-1 and TRBJ2-7; D remains unclear. Germline CDR1 SGHRS, CDR2 YFSETQ. Trimming took 6 bases from V and 4 from J, leaving 17 bases between them. The CDR3 has 14 amino acids. The CDR3 DNA reads as TGCGCCAGCACTCTCTACCCAAGCCCATACGAGCAGTACTTC. Translating gives CASTLYPSPYEQYF.

This chain joins TRBV13 and TRBJ2-7; D is unclear. V dropped 6 bases and J dropped 0 bases, with 21 bases sitting between them. The germline gives CDR1 PRHDT, CDR2 FYEKMQ (reference sequence). This CDR3 region has 17 residues. CDR3 sequence reads: CASSSSHRGLSSYEQYF. For the CDR3, the DNA is TGTGCCAGCAGTTCCTCTCATCGTGGTCTGAGCTCCTACGAGCAGTACTTC.